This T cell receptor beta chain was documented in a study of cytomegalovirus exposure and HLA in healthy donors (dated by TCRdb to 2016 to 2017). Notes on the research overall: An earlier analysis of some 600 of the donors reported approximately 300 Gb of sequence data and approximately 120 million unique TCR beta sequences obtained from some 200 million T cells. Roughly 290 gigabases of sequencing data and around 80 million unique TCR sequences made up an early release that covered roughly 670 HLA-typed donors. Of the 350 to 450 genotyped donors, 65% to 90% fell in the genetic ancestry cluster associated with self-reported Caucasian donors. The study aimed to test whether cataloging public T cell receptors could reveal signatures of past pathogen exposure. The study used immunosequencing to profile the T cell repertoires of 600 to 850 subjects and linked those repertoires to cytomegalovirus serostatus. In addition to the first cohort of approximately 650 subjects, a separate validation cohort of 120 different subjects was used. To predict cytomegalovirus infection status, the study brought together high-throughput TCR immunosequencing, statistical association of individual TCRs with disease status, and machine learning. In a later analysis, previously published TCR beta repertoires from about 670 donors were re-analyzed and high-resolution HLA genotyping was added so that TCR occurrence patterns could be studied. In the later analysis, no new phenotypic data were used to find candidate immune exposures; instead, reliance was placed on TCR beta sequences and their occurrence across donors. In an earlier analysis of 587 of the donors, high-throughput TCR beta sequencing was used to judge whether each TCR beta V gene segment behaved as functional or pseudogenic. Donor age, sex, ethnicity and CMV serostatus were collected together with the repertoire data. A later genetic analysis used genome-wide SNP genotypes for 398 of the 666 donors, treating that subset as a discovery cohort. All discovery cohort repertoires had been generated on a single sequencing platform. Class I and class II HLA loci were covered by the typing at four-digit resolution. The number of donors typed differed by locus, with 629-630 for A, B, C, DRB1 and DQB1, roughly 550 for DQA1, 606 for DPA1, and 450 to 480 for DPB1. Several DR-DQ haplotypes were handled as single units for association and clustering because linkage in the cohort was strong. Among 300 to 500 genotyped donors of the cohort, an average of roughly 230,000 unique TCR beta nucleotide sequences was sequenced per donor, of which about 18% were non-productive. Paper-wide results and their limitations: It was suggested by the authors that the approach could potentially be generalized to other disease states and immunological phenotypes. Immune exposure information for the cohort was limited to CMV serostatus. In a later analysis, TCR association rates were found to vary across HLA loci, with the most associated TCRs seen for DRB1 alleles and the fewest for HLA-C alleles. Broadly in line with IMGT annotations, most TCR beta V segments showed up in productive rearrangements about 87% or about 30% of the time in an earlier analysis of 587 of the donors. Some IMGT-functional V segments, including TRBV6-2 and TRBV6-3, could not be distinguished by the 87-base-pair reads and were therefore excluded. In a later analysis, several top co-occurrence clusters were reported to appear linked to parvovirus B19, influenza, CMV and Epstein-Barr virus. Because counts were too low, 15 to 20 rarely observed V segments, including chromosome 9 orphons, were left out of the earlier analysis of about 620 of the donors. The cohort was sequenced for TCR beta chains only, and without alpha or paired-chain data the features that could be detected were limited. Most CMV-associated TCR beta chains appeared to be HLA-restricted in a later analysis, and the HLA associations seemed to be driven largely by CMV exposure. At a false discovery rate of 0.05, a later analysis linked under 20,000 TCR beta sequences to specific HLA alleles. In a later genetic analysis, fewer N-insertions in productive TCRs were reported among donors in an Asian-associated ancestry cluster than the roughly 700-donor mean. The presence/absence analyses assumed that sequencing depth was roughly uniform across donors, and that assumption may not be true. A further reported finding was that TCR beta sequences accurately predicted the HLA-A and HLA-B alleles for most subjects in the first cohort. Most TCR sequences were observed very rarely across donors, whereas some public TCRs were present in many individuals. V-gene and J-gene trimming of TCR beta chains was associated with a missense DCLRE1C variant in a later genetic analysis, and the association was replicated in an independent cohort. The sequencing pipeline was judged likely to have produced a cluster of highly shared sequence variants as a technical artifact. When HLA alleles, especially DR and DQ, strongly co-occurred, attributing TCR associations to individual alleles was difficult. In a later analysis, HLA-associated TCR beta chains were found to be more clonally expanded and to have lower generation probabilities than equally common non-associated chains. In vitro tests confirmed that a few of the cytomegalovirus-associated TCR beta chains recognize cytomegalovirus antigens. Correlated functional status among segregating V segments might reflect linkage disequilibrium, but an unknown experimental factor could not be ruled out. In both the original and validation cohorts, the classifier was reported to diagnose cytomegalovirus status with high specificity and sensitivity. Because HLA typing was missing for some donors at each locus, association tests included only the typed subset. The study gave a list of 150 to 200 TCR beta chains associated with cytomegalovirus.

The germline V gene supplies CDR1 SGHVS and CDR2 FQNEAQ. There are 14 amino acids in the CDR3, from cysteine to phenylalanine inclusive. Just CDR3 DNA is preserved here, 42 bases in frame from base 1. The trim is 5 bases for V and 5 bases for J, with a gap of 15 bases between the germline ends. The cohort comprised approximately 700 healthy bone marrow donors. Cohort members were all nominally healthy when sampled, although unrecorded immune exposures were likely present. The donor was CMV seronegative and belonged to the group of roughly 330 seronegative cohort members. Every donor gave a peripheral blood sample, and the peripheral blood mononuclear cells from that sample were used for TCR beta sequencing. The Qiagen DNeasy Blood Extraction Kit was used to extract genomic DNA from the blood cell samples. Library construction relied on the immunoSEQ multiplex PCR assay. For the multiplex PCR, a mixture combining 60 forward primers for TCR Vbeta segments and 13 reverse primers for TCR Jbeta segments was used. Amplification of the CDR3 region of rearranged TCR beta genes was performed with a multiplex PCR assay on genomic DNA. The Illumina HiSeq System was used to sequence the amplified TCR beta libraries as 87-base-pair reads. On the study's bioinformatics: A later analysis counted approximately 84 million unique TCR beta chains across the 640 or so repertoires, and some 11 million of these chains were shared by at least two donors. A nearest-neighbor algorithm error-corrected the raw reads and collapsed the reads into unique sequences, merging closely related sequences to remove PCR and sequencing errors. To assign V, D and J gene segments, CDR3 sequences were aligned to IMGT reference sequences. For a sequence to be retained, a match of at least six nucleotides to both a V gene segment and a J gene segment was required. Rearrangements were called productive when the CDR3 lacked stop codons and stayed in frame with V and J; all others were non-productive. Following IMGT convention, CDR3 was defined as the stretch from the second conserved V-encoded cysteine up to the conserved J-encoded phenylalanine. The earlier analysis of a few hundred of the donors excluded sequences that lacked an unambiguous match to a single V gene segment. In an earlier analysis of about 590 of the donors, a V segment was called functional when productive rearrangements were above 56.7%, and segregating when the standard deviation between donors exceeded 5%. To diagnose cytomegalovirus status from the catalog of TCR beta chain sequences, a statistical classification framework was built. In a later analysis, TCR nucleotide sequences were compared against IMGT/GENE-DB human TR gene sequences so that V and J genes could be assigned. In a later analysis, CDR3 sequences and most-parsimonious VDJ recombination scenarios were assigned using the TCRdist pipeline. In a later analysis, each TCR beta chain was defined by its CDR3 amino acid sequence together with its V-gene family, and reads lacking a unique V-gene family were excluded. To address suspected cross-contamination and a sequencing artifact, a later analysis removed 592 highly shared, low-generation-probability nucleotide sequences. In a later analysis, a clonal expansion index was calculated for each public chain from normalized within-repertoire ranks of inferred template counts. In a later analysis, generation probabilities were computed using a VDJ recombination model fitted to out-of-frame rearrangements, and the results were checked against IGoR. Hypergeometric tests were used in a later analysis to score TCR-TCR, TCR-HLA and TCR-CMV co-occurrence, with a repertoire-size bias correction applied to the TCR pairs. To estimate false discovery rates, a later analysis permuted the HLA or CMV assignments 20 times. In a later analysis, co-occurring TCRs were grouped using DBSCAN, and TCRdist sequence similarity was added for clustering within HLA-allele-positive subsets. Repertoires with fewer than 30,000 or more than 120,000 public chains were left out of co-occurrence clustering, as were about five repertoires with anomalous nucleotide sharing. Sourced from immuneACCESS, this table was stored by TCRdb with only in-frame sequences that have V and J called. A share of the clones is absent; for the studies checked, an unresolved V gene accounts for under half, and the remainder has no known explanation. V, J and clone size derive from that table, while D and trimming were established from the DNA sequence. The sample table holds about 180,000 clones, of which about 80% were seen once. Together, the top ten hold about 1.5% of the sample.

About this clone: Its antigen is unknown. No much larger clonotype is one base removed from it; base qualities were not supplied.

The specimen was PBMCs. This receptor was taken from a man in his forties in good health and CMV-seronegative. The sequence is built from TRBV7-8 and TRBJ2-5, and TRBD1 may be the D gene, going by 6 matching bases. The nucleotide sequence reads TGTGCCAGCAGCCCTACAGGGCCCGGGGAGACCCAGTACTTC. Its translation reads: CASSPTGPGETQYF.